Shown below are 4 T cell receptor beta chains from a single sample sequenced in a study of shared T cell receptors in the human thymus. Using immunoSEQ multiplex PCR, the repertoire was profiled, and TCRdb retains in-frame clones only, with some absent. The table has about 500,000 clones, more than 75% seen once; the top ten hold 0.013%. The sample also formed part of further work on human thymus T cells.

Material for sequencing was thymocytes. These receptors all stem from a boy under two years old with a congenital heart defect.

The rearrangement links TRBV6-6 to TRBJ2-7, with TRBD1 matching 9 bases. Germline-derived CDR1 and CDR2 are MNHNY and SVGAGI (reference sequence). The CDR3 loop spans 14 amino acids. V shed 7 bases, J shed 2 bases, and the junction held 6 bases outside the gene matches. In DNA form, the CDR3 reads TGTGCCAGCATGGAAGGGACAGGGCCCTACGAGCAGTACTTC. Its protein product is CASMEGTGPYEQYF.

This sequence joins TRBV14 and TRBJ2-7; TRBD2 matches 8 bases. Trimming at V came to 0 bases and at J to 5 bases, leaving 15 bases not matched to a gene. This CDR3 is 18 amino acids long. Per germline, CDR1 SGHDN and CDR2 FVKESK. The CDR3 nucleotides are TGTGCCAGCAGCCAAGATCCCTCACTAGCGGAGCCTACCCACGAGCAGTACTTC. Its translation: CASSQDPSLAEPTHEQYF. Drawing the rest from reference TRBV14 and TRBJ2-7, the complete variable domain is EAGVTQFPSHSVIEKGQTVTLRCDPISGHDNLYWYRRVMGKEIKFLLHFVKESKQDESGMPNNRFLAERTGGTYSTLKVQPAELEDSGVYFCASSQDPSLAEPTHEQYFGPGTRLTVT.

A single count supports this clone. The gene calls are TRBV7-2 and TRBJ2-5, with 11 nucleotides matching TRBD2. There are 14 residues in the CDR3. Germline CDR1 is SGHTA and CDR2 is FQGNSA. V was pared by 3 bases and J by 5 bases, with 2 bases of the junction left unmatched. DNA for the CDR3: TGTGCCAGCAGCTTCATAGCGGGGGGGGAGACCCAGTACTTC. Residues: CASSFIAGGETQYF.

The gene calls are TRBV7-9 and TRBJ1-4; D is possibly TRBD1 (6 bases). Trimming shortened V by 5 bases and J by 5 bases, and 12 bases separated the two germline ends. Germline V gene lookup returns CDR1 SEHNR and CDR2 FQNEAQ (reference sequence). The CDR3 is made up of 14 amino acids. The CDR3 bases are TGTGCCAGCAGCACGACAGGAGAAAATGAAAAACTGTTTTTT. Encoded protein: CASSTTGENEKLFF.